These 17 T cell receptor beta chains share one sample of origin, sequenced in a study of shared T cell receptors in the human thymus. Repertoires were generated with immunoSEQ multiplex PCR, while TCRdb's copy carries only in-frame clones and drops some. The sample records about 500,000 clones, around three quarters being singletons. This sample also appeared in a second study, on human thymus T cells.

Sequenced input: thymocytes. Receptors were obtained from a boy under two years old with a congenital heart defect.

The J gene is TRBJ2-7, the V gene TRBV2, with 9 bases identical to TRBD2. This CDR3 has 14 residues. CDR1 SNHLY and CDR2 FYNNEI come from the germline V gene. V shed 7 bases and J 3 bases; nucleotides not matched to a gene: 7. This CDR3 is CASTDQAGGYEQYF. The CDR3 bases are TGTGCCAGCACTGACCAAGCGGGGGGCTACGAGCAGTACTTC.

The chain uses TRBV5-8 and TRBJ2-1, with 8 bases aligning to TRBD1. Germline CDR1 SGHTS, CDR2 YDEGEE. The CDR3 covers 16 residues. V was clipped by 4 bases and J by 7 bases; unmatched bases: 13. The CDR3 DNA sequence: TGTGCCAGCAGCCCCTTAATGGGCAGGGGGCTGAATGAGCAGTTCTTC. It encodes CASSPLMGRGLNEQFF.

The V gene is TRBV4-1, the J gene TRBJ2-7, with 8 bases matching TRBD2. CDR1 and CDR2 from the germline V gene are MGHRA and YSYEKL. The trim removed 5 bases at V and 4 bases at J, leaving 7 bases unmatched. CDR3 size: 14 residues. The DNA of the CDR3 is TGCGCCAGCAGCTCGGGACTAGATAGGTACGAGCAGTACTTC. It encodes CASSSGLDRYEQYF.

The chain combines TRBV5-4 with TRBJ2-3; D is unresolved. V was cut by 3 bases and J by 4 bases, with 9 bases left in between. The CDR3 covers 13 residues. Germline CDR1 SGHNT, CDR2 YYREEE (reference sequence). DNA for the CDR3: TGTGCCAGCAGCTACTCCCCCCCAGATACGCAGTATTTT. Its protein product is CASSYSPPDTQYF.

This sequence joins TRBV27 and TRBJ2-4; 7 bases are a match to TRBD2. Germline V CDR1 and CDR2: MNHEY, SMNVEV (reference sequence). This CDR3 region has 15 residues. V gave up 2 bases and J gave up 3 bases; unmatched junction bases: 4. The CDR3 loop is CASSLGGVGKNIQYF. DNA of the CDR3: TGTGCCAGCAGTTTAGGGGGGGTGGGCAAAAACATTCAGTACTTC.

The chain couples TRBV28 to TRBJ2-7; 7 nucleotides match TRBD2. Trimming at V came to 7 bases and at J to 8 bases, leaving 35 bases not matched to a gene. Germline CDR1 and CDR2: MDHEN and SYDVKM. This CDR3 spans 21 amino acids. The CDR3 bases are TGTGCCAGCACCTTGGGGCGGGTTAGAACAGTCCAGCGGGGACCGTCAACGAAGCAGTACTTC. Protein sequence: CASTLGRVRTVQRGPSTKQYF.

V usage is TRBV6-5 and J usage is TRBJ1-1, with D tentatively TRBD1 (5 bases). This CDR3 is built from 14 residues. Germline assignment: CDR1 MNHEY and CDR2 SVGAGI. V lost 6 bases to trimming and J lost 4 bases, with 15 bases between them. CDR3 protein: CASRYNRGATEAFF. In nucleotides, the CDR3 is TGTGCCAGCAGATACAACCGCGGGGCCACTGAAGCTTTCTTT.

The rearrangement uses TRBV30 and TRBJ2-1; 11 bases line up with TRBD2. V lost 1 base to trimming and J lost 8 bases; unmatched junction nucleotides: 16. CDR1 is GTSNPN and CDR2 is SVGIG in the germline V gene (reference sequence). CDR3 length: 18 residues. CDR3 nucleotide sequence: TGTGCCTGGAGTGCCCGTCCCCGAACTAGCGGGAGTGTTGATGAGCAGTTCTTC. Its protein is CAWSARPRTSGSVDEQFF.

This sequence joins TRBV4-2 and TRBJ2-1; 10 bases fit TRBD1. Germline lookup yields CDR1 LGHNA and CDR2 YNFKEQ. J was trimmed by 0 bases and V by 3 bases; bases with no gene match: 17. CDR3 length equals 21 residues. This CDR3 reads CASSHKTPGQGHPGSYNEQFF. The CDR3 coding sequence is TGTGCCAGCAGCCATAAGACCCCGGGACAGGGGCACCCTGGCTCCTACAATGAGCAGTTCTTC.

This rearrangement joins TRBV28 to TRBJ1-1; no firm D call. Germline CDR1 is MDHEN and CDR2 is SYDVKM. CDR3 size: 15 residues. Trimming pared 5 bases from V and 5 bases from J, leaving 18 bases between. The CDR3 nucleotides read TGTGCCAGCAGTGACCTAGGGCTATCGGGGACTGAAGCTTTCTTT. Protein: CASSDLGLSGTEAFF.

The gene calls are TRBV5-1 and TRBJ1-1; 8 bases are a match to TRBD1. The CDR3 loop spans 18 amino acids. From germline, CDR1 is SGHRS and CDR2 YFSETQ. Trimming cost V 3 bases and J 8 bases; bases outside gene matches: 21. CDR3: CASSSGQVKKGMKGEAFF. As DNA, the CDR3 is TGCGCCAGCAGCTCGGGACAGGTAAAAAAGGGAATGAAGGGAGAAGCTTTCTTT.

J is TRBJ2-5 and V is TRBV4-3; 8 nucleotides align to TRBD1. The CDR3 totals 16 residues. J was trimmed by 0 bases and V by 4 bases; bases with no gene match: 7. Germline CDR1 LGHNA, CDR2 YSLEER. This CDR3 reads CASSLGQGQYQETQYF. The DNA for the CDR3 is TGCGCCAGCAGCCTAGGACAGGGACAATACCAAGAGACCCAGTACTTC.

As regards this clone: Given the absence of the conserved phenylalanine or tryptophan at the CDR3 end, a read error is likely. The chain uses TRBV6-4 and TRBJ2-7; no clear D gene. Trimming pared 0 bases from V and 0 bases from J, leaving 6 bases between. Germline assignment: CDR1 MRHNA and CDR2 SNTAGT. This CDR3 is built from 14 residues. CDR3 residues: CASSDSPDSYEQYL. The CDR3 bases are TGTGCCAGCAGTGACTCACCGGACTCCTACGAGCAGTACCTC.

This chain connects TRBV15 to TRBJ2-1; TRBD2 agrees at 15 bases. J was trimmed by 6 bases and V by 0 bases; bases with no gene match: 21. This CDR3 is 23 amino acids long. The germline gives CDR1 LNHNV, CDR2 YYDKDF (reference sequence). The CDR3 loop is CATSRDRAALGLAGGLRGNEQFF. The CDR3 DNA reads TGTGCCACCAGCAGAGATAGGGCGGCCCTTGGACTAGCGGGAGGGCTGAGGGGCAATGAGCAGTTCTTC.

The rearrangement links TRBV5-5 to TRBJ1-5, with unresolved D. Germline V CDR1 and CDR2: SGHKS, YYEKEE (reference sequence). V gave up 0 bases and J gave up 5 bases, with 9 bases separating them. The length of the CDR3 is 14 residues. In DNA form, the CDR3 reads TGTGCCAGCAGCTTGGGGGGAGCTGATCAGCCCCAGCATTTT. Translated: CASSLGGADQPQHF.

The chain couples TRBV29-1 to TRBJ1-2; D is uncertain. The CDR3 totals 12 residues. V lost 3 bases to trimming and J lost 8 bases, with 13 bases between them. Germline CDR1 and CDR2: SQVTM and ANQGSEA. The CDR3 nucleotides read TGCAGCGTTGAGTCGGGGATAGGCGGCTACACCTTC. This codes for CSVESGIGGYTF.

The V gene is TRBV30, the J gene TRBJ1-3; maybe TRBD1 (5 bases). CDR3 length: 14 amino acids. Germline V lookup: CDR1 GTSNPN, CDR2 SVGIG (reference sequence). V dropped 3 bases and J dropped 3 bases, with 12 bases sitting between them. The CDR3 sequence is CAWRTGGNGNTIYF. CDR3 sequence (DNA): TGTGCCTGGAGGACGGGGGGAAATGGAAACACCATATATTTT.